The source of this TCR beta chain is a study of CD4 T cells in relation to SARS-CoV-2 and coronaviruses. Method: immunoSEQ multiplex PCR; TCRdb's copy keeps in-frame clones and lacks some. The sample lists 50,000 to 65,000 clones, around 90% occurring once. Germline trimming cut 9 bases from V and 3 bases from J; bases unmatched to any gene: 8. The germline V gene encodes CDR1 LNHDA and CDR2 SQIVND (reference sequence). The length of the CDR3 is 14 residues. The rearrangement joins TRBV19 to TRBJ2-7; TRBD1 aligns across 10 bases. This TCR was sampled from an adult with COVID-19. Sample: naive CD4+ T cells from PBMCs. The subset is: naive CD4+ T cells isolated by negative enrichment. This CDR3 is CASNRTGGNYEQYF. Written as DNA, the CDR3 is TGTGCCAGCAATCGGACAGGGGGAAACTACGAGCAGTACTTC.